Given below is one T cell receptor beta chain in context. At the survey level, the v3.0 immunoSEQ assay was run. Assay used: immunoSEQ multiplex PCR; TCRdb lists only in-frame clones, some missing. Seen here are more than 25,000 clones, less than 90% observed once, and the top ten hold approximately 0.99%. The data derive from a study of long-term antiretroviral therapy in people with HIV. Germline loops: CDR1 SGHTA, CDR2 FQGNSA. Trimming removed 5 bases at V and 2 bases at J, with 9 bases between. The CDR3 is 13 residues long. The material sequenced was unsorted PBMCs, taken 2 years after starting antiretroviral therapy. The chain joins TRBV7-2 to TRBJ1-2; D is ambiguous. The origin of this receptor is a middle-aged man with HIV. The CDR3 protein is CASSTDANYGYTF. In DNA form, the CDR3 reads TGTGCCAGCAGCACCGACGCAAACTATGGCTACACCTTC.